Reported below is one T cell receptor beta chain. What it binds is not known. Using its own MiXCR run on the 5' RACE reads, TCRdb lists one record per CDR3 protein. The sample lists about 320,000 distinct CDR3 sequences; more than 13% were seen once. The data originate from a study of T-cell memory formation after mild COVID-19. Study at large: Largely donor-specific sequence clusters came from a couple of donors. The study, taken as a whole, reports: Largely, contracting CD4+ clones fell within CM and EM, and contracting CD8+ clones within EMRA. Later expanders leaned CD4+, whereas day 15 to 85 contracting clones were balanced CD4/CD8.

V was pared by 5 bases and J by 0 bases, with 8 bases between. The CDR3 is 14 residues long. Germline CDR1 and CDR2: MNHEY and SVGAGI. The sequenced sample was PBMCs or a T cell subset sorted from them (not recorded which). The chain is built from TRBV6-5 and TRBJ2-4; no reliable D call. The origin of this receptor is a man between 18 and 29 years old who had mild COVID-19 (a few samples of this study predate the infection). Cell type and time point are not known. CDR3 nucleotides: TGTGCCAGCAGTACGGACCTAGCCAAAAACATTCAGTACTTC. Protein: CASSTDLAKNIQYF.